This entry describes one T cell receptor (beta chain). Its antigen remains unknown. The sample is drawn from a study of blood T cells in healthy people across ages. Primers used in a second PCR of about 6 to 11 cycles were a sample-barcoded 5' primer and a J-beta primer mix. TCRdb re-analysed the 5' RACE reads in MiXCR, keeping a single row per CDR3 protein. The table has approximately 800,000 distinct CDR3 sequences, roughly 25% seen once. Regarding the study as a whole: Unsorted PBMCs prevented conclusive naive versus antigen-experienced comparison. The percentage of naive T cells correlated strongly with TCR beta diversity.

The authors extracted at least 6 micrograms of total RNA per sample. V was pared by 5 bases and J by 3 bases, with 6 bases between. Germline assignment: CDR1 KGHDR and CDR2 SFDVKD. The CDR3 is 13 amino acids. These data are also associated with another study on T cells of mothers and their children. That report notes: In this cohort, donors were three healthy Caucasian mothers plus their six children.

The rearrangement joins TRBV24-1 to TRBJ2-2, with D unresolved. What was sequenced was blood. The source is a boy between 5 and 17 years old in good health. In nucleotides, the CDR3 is TGTGCCACCAGTGTGAGATACACCGGGGAGCTGTTTTTT. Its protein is CATSVRYTGELFF.